This section outlines one T cell receptor beta chain sequence together with its context. Its specificity is not known. V shed 5 bases and J shed 7 bases, with 17 bases lying between them. The CDR3 consists of 14 residues. Germline V CDR1 and CDR2: SEHNR, FQNEAQ (reference sequence). Clones were read by immunoSEQ multiplex PCR, and TCRdb kept only the in-frame ones, dropping some. The sample includes about 110,000 clones, roughly 93% of them seen just once. The sample is drawn from a study of graft-versus-host responses after intestinal transplantation. At the level of the study: Every recipient had anti-thymocyte globulin induction and 2 to 4 years of tacrolimus plus steroids. The study's findings and limits: Recipient marrow harbored GvH clones, some of which surfaced first in ileum or blood. Early post-transplant falls in HvG clones accompanied the peak levels of circulating GvH clones.

This chain links TRBV7-9 with TRBJ1-2; perhaps TRBD1 as D (5 bases). The clonotype was recovered from a human donor who was the organ donor for an intestinal transplant. The sample in question was unstimulated CD8+ T cells sorted from spleen or lymph node cells, obtained before transplant. CDR3 sequence reads: CASSPGRRPGGYTF. The CDR3 region has the DNA TGTGCCAGCAGCCCGGGGCGAAGGCCTGGTGGCTACACCTTC.